These 14 T cell receptor beta chains originate from one sample sequenced in a study of Graves' ophthalmopathy and Graves' hyperthyroidism. Beta-chain TCR CDR3 regions were amplified from RNA transcripts. RT-PCR in the first round used HTBI primers; a second-round multiplex PCR followed. TCRdb recomputed calls from the multiplex PCR reads with MiXCR, one row per CDR3 protein. Among approximately 1.2 million distinct CDR3 sequences listed, 36% were seen once. Sequenced: peripheral blood or thyroid tissue (not recorded which). These receptor sequences come from an adult man with Graves' hyperthyroidism.

This clonotype was observed many times. The V and J genes are TRBV2 and TRBJ2-5; 10 bases match TRBD1. Germline lookup yields CDR1 SNHLY and CDR2 FYNNEI. The V gene end was trimmed by 6 bases and the J gene end by 5 bases; junction bases not matched to a gene: 9. The CDR3 runs 15 residues. In DNA, the CDR3 is TGTGCCAGCAGGACGACAGGGGGCGGGCGGGAGACCCAGTACTTC. Its translation is CASRTTGGGRETQYF.

This clonotype was counted at least ten times. The chain couples TRBV10-2 to TRBJ2-7, with 8 bases lining up with TRBD1. V was clipped by 3 bases and J by 1 base; unmatched bases: 5. Germline V gives CDR1 WSHSY, CDR2 SAAADI. The CDR3 has 15 residues. CDR3 amino acids: CASSDIWTGSYEQYF. The DNA of the CDR3 is TGCGCCAGCAGTGATATTTGGACAGGGTCCTACGAGCAGTACTTC.

About this clonotype itself: With a much larger clone just one base away, this may be a read error. Because it lacks the conserved phenylalanine or tryptophan at the end, this CDR3 is likely a read error. This rearrangement joins TRBV12-3 or TRBV12-4 to TRBJ2-7; 8 positions match TRBD1. Trimming removed 5 bases from V and 4 bases from J; junction bases left unmatched: 7. The CDR3 sequence is 14 residues long. This CDR3 is CASSHRQGLYEQYL. In DNA form, the CDR3 reads TGTGCCAGCAGTCACCGACAGGGGCTGTACGAGCAGTACCTC.

Only one count was recorded for this clonotype. V and J are TRBV25-1 and TRBJ1-6, with D maybe TRBD1 (6 bases). Germline assignment: CDR1 MGHDK and CDR2 SYGVNS. The V and J ends lost 6 bases and 10 bases respectively, with 16 bases between them. The CDR3 sequence is 14 residues long. DNA of the CDR3: TGTGCCAGCAGCCCACCCCGAGGGGGGTCACCCCTCCACTTT. Translation gives CASSPPRGGSPLHF.

This clonotype was seen repeatedly, ten times or more. J is TRBJ2-7 and V is TRBV7-2; no clear D. Germline lookup yields CDR1 SGHTA and CDR2 FQGNSA. This CDR3 is built from 15 residues. V shed 1 base and J shed 3 bases, with 13 bases lying between them. In nucleotides, the CDR3 is TGTGCCAGCAGCTTAGGATTTCCGCTTCTCTACGAGCAGTACTTC. This codes for CASSLGFPLLYEQYF.

This chain uses TRBV7-2 with TRBJ1-5, with D maybe TRBD1 (6 bases). The CDR3 spans 13 residues. Germline CDR1 reads SGHTA; CDR2 reads FQGNSA. Trimming left V 5 bases short and J 6 bases short, with 11 bases between. CDR3 sequence: CASSGGGSQPQHF. CDR3 bases: TGTGCCAGCAGCGGGGGGGGCAGTCAGCCCCAGCATTTT.

Many counts were recorded for this clonotype. The chain joins TRBV6-5 to TRBJ1-1; D is perhaps TRBD1 (6 bases). This CDR3 spans 14 amino acids. Germline assignment: CDR1 MNHEY and CDR2 SVGAGI. V lost 2 bases and J 2 bases, leaving 9 bases between the germline ends. In nucleotides, the CDR3 is TGTGCCAGCAGTTACGGGACAATCAACACTGAAGCTTTCTTT. This sequence encodes CASSYGTINTEAFF.

The V gene is TRBV10-3, the J gene TRBJ1-6; TRBD1 matches at 7 bases. CDR1 is ENHRY, CDR2 SYGVKD, per germline. This CDR3 comprises 16 residues. J gave up 7 bases and V 4 bases, and 10 bases lay outside the gene matches. The CDR3 here is CAISGRQGGENSPLHF. DNA for the CDR3: TGTGCCATCAGTGGACGACAGGGAGGGGAAAATTCACCCCTCCACTTT.

On this clonotype itself: At one end the junction does not follow the germline gene, possibly because of a read error. The J gene is TRBJ2-7, the V gene TRBV7-2, with a weak D call TRBD2 (5 bases). The CDR3 is 12 amino acids. The germline CDR1 and CDR2 sequences are SGHTA and FQGNSA. CDR3 protein: CASTYPAGELYF. The CDR3 coding sequence is TGTGCCAGCACCTACCCGGCCGGGGAGCTGTACTTC.

This clonotype was seen more than once but under ten times. The V and J genes are TRBV2 and TRBJ2-5, with D unresolved. Germline CDR1 is SNHLY and CDR2 is FYNNEI. V was cut by 7 bases and J by 5 bases, with 5 bases left in between. The CDR3 has 10 amino acids. As DNA, the CDR3 is TGTGCCAGCATCAGCGAGACCCAGTACTTC. It encodes CASISETQYF.

This clonotype was detected ten times or more. This chain connects TRBV7-2 to TRBJ1-5; D gene unclear. The CDR3 extends over 9 amino acids. In germline, CDR1 is SGHTA, CDR2 FQGNSA. V was shortened by 5 bases and J by 9 bases, with 2 bases between the two germline ends. The CDR3 region has the DNA TGTGCCAGCAGCGCGCCCCAGCATTTT. It specifies CASSAPQHF.

This clonotype was observed a few times. The V call is TRBV30, the J call TRBJ1-2; 7 positions agree with TRBD1. Germline values: CDR1 GTSNPN, CDR2 SVGIG (reference sequence). The CDR3 covers 13 residues. V trimming: 5 bases; J trimming: 0 bases; junction bases outside the gene matches: 3. CDR3 sequence reads: CAWSTGANYGYTF. CDR3 DNA: TGTGCCTGGTCAACAGGGGCTAACTATGGCTACACCTTC.

This chain connects TRBV7-9 to TRBJ1-4, with 8 bases aligning to TRBD1. After removal of 6 bases from V and 5 bases from J, the junction contained 8 bases not matched to a gene. The CDR3 contains 15 residues. Germline V gene lookup returns CDR1 SEHNR and CDR2 FQNEAQ (reference sequence). This CDR3 is CASRTGQGRNEKLFF. In DNA, the CDR3 is TGTGCCAGCAGAACTGGACAGGGAAGAAATGAAAAACTGTTTTTT.

This clonotype was seen many times. The chain is built from TRBV2 and TRBJ2-7; D perhaps matches TRBD1 (6 bases). V gave up 5 bases and J gave up 1 base, with 12 bases separating them. This CDR3 has 14 residues. Germline CDR1 is SNHLY and CDR2 is FYNNEI. The CDR3 loop reads CASSRQVPSYEQYF. In DNA, the CDR3 is TGTGCCAGCAGTCGACAGGTGCCATCCTACGAGCAGTACTTC.